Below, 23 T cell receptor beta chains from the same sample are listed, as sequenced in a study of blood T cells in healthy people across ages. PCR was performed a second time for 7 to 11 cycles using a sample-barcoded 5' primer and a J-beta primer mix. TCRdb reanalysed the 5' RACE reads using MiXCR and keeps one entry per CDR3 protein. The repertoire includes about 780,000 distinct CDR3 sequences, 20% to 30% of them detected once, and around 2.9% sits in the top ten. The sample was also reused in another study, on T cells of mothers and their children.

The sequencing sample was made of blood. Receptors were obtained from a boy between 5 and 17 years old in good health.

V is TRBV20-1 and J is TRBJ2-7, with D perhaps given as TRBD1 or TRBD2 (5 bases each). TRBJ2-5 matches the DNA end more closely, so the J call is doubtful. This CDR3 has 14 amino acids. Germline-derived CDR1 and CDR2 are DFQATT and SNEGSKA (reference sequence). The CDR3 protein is CSVTGAGYQETQYF. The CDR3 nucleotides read TGCAGTGTAACCGGGGCCGGGTACCAAGAGACCCAGTACTTC.

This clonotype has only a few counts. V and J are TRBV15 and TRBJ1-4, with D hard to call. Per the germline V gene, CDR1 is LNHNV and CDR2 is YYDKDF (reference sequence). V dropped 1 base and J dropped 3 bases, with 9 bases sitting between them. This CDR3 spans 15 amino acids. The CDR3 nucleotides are TGTGCCACCAGCAGAGTAGAGGGTGCTAATGAAAAACTGTTTTTT. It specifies CATSRVEGANEKLFF. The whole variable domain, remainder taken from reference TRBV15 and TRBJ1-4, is DAMVIQNPRYQVTQFGKPVTLSCSQTLNHNVMYWYQQKSSQAPKLLFHYYDKDFNNEADTPDNFQSRRPNTSFCFLDIRSPGLGDTAMYLCATSRVEGANEKLFFGSGTQLSVL.

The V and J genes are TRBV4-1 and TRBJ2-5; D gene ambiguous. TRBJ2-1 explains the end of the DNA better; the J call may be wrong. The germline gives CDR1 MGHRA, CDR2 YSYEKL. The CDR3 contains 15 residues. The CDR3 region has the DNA TGCGCCAGCAGCCGGTATCGTGGAGCCAGAAATGAGCAGTTCTTC. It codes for CASSRYRGARNEQFF.

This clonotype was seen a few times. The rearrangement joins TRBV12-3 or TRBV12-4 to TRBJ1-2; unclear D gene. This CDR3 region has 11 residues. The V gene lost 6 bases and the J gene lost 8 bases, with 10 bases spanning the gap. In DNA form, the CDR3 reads TGTGCCAGCAGGTACCCAGGAGGCTACACCTTC. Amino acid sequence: CASRYPGGYTF.

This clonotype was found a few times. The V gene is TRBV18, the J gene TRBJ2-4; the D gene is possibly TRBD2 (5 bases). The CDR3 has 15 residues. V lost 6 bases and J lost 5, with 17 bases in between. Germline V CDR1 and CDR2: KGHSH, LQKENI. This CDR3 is CASSLVRAPQNIQYF. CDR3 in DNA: TGTGCCAGCTCGCTCGTGAGGGCCCCACAAAACATTCAGTACTTC.

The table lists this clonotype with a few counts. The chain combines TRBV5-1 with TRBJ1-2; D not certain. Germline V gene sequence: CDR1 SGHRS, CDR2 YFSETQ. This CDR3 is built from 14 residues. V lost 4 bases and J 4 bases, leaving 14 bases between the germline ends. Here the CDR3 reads CASSARRESYGYTF. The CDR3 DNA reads TGCGCCAGCAGCGCCAGGAGGGAGAGCTATGGCTACACCTTC.

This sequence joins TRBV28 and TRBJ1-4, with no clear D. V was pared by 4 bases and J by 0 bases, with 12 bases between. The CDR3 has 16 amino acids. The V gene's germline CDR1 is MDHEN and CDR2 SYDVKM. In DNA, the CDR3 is TGTGCCAGCAGTTCTGAAAGAGGTGCAACTAATGAAAAACTGTTTTTT. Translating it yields CASSSERGATNEKLFF.

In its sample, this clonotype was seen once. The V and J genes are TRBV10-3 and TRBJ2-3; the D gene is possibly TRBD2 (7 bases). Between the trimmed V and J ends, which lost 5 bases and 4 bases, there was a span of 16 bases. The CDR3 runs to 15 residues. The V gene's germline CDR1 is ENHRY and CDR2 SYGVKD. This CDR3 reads CAISMEGGRSDTQYF. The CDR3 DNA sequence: TGTGCCATCAGTATGGAGGGGGGGAGATCAGATACGCAGTATTTT.

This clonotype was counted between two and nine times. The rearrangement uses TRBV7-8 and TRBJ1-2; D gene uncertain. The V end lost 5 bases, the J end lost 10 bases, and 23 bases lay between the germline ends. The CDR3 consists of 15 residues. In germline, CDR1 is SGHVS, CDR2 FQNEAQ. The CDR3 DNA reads TGTGCCAGCAGCCTAATCTCAACTGGGAAGACTCTCTACACCTTC. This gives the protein CASSLISTGKTLYTF.

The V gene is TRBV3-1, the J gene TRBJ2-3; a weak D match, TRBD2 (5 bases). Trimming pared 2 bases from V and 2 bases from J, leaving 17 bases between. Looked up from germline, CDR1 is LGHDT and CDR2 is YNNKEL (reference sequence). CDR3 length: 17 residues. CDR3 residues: CASSQIASGLFTDTQYF. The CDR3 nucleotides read TGTGCCAGCAGCCAAATTGCGTCTGGACTTTTCACAGATACGCAGTATTTT.

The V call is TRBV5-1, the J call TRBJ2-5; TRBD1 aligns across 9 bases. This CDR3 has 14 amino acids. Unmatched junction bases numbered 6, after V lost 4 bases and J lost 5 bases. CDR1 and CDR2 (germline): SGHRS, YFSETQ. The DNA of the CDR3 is TGCGCCAGCAGCGGGGACAGGGACCGGGAGACCCAGTACTTC. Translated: CASSGDRDRETQYF.

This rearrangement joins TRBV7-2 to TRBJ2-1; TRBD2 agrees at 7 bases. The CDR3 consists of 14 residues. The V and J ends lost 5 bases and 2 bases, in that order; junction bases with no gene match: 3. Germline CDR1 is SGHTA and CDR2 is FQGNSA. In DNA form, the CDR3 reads TGTGCCAGCAGCATGGGGGGGGCCTACAATGAGCAGTTCTTC. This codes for CASSMGGAYNEQFF.

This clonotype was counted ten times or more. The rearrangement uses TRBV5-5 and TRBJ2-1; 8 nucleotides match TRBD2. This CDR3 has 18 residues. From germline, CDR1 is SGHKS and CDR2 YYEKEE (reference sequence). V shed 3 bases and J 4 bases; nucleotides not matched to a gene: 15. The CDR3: CASSSPPGGGPNYNEQFF. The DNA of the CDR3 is TGTGCCAGCAGCTCGCCCCCCGGGGGGGGGCCAAATTACAATGAGCAGTTCTTC.

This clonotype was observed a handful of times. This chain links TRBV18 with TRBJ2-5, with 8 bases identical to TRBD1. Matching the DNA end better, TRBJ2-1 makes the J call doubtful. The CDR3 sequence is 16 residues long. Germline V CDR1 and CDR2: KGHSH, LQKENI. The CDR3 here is CASSPRPGGAHNEQFF. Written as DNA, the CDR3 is TGTGCCAGCTCACCACGGCCAGGGGGCGCCCACAATGAGCAGTTCTTC.

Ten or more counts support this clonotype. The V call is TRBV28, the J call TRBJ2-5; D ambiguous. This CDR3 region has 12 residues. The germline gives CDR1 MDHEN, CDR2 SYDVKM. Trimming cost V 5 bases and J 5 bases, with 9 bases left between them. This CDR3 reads CASSGTLETQYF. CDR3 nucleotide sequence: TGTGCCAGCAGTGGCACCCTCGAGACCCAGTACTTC.

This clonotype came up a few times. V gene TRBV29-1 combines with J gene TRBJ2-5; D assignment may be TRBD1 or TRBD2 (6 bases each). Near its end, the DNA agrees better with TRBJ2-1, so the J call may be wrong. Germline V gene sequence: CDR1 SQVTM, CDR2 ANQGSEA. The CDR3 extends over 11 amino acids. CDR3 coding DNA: TGCAGCGCCGACGGGGGCAGGGAGCAGTTCTTC. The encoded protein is CSADGGREQFF.

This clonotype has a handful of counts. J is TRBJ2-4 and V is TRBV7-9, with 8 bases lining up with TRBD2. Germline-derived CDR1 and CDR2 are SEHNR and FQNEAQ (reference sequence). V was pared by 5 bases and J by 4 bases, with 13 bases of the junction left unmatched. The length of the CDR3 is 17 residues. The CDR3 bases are TGTGCCAGCAGCCCCGGGGGGCTAGCGGGTGATAAAAACATTCAGTACTTC. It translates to CASSPGGLAGDKNIQYF.

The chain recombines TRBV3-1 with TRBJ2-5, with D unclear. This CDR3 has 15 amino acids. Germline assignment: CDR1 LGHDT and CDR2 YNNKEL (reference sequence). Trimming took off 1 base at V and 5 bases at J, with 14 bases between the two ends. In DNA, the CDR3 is TGTGCCAGCAGCCAAGGTTTCTCGTCGGCGGAGACCCAGTACTTC. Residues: CASSQGFSSAETQYF.

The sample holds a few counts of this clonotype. CDR3 protein: CSVGTGNIRDTQYF. The CDR3 DNA reads as TGCAGCGTTGGGACAGGTAATATCCGAGATACGCAGTATTTT. This chain links TRBV29-1 with TRBJ2-3; 7 nucleotides match TRBD1. The CDR3 has 14 amino acids. CDR1 is SQVTM, CDR2 ANQGSEA, per germline. J was trimmed by 5 bases and V by 4 bases; bases with no gene match: 9.

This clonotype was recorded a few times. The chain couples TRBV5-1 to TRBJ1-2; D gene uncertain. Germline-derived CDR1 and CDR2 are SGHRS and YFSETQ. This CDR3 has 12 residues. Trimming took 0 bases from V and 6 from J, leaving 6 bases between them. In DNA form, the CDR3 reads TGCGCCAGCAGCTTGGACAGTGATGGCTACACCTTC. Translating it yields CASSLDSDGYTF.

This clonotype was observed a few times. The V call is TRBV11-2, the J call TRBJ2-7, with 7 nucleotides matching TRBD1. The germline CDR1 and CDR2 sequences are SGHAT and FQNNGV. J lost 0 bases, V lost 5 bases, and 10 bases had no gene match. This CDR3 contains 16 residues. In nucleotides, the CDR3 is TGTGCCAGCAGCCGAATGCCCAGGGGGAGCTCCTACGAGCAGTACTTC. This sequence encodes CASSRMPRGSSYEQYF. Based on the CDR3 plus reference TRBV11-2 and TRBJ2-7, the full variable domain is EAGVAQSPRYKIIEKRQSVAFWCNPISGHATLYWYQQILGQGPKLLIQFQNNGVVDDSQLPKDRFSAERLKGVDSTLKIQPAKLEDSAVYLCASSRMPRGSSYEQYFGPGTRLTVT.

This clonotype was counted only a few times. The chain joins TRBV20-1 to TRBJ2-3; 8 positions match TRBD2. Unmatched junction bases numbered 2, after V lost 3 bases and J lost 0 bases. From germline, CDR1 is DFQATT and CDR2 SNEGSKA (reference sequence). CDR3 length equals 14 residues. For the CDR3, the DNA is TGCAGTGCTAGGGCTAGCGGGAGCACAGATACGCAGTATTTT. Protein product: CSARASGSTDTQYF.

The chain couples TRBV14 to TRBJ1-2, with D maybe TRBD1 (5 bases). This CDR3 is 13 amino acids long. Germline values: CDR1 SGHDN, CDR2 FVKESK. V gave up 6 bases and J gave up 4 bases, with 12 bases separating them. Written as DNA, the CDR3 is TGTGCCAGCAGTCACGGGACTTTCTATGGCTACACCTTC. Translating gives CASSHGTFYGYTF.